The rows below give T cell receptor beta chains drawn from one sample of a study of shared T cell receptors in the human thymus. Measured with immunoSEQ multiplex PCR; TCRdb has only the in-frame clones, and not every one. This table has roughly 660,000 clones, more than 75% appearing once. Separately, the same data were catalogued under a study of human thymus T cells.

Sequencing input: thymocytes. Every receptor here comes from a boy younger than two with a congenital heart defect. Each CDR3 is given with its conserved first and last residue. Fields, in order: D gene, V gene, J gene, clone size, CDR3 DNA, CDR3 protein. The D gene is left open where the match is weak. A clone size is listed for some rows: how often the clone was seen (once, few, many), or a class if it is expanded.

TRBD2	TRBV10-3	TRBJ2-5	-	TGTGCCATCAGTGAGTTGCCACTAGCGGGAGAGGTAGAGACCCAGTACTTC	CAISELPLAGEVETQYF
TRBD2	TRBV4-3	TRBJ2-1	-	TGCGCCAGCAGCCAAGAGGGGACTACCTCCTACAATGAGCAGTTCTTC	CASSQEGTTSYNEQFF
-	TRBV5-1	TRBJ2-3	-	TGCGCCAGCAGCTTGGTGGAGGGGGCATCAGATACGCAGTATTTT	CASSLVEGASDTQYF
TRBD2	TRBV7-2	TRBJ2-3	-	TGTGCCAGCAGCTTCCCAGGGGGACTAGCGGGAGGACCAGATACGCAGTATTTT	CASSFPGGLAGGPDTQYF
TRBD2	TRBV2	TRBJ2-5	-	TGTGCCAGCAGGGGGACTAGCGGGACGTACCAAGAGACCCAGTACTTC	CASRGTSGTYQETQYF
-	TRBV13	TRBJ2-7	-	TGTGCCAGCAGCACTGCAACGGGGGCCTACGAGCAGTACTTC	CASSTATGAYEQYF
-	TRBV6-5	TRBJ1-2	few	TGTGCCAGCAGTTACCGGCGAGGGGGGGACTATGGCTACACCTTC	CASSYRRGGDYGYTF
TRBD1	TRBV6-1	TRBJ1-5	few	TGTGCCAGCAGTGAAGAGGACAGGGGGAGCAATCAGCCCCAGCATTTT	CASSEEDRGSNQPQHF
-	TRBV27	TRBJ2-3	-	TGTGCCAGCAGTTCGAGGGTGGGGTCAGATACGCAGTATTTT	CASSSRVGSDTQYF
-	TRBV1	TRBJ2-7	-	TGCACCAGCAGCCAAGAAGCGGGGTCCTACGAGCAGTACTTC	CTSSQEAGSYEQYF
-	TRBV7-9	TRBJ2-5	-	TGTGCCAGCAGCTTAGCTCGTGAAAGGGGGCAAGAGACCCAGTACTTC	CASSLARERGQETQYF
-	TRBV7-9	TRBJ1-1	-	TGTGCCAGCAGACATACGGGGGAGCCTGAAGCTTTCTTT	CASRHTGEPEAFF
-	TRBV29-1	TRBJ2-1	once	TGCAGCGTGGTTTACCACGCGAGCTCCTACAATGAGCAGTTCTTC	CSVVYHASSYNEQFF
-	TRBV7-4	TRBJ2-3	-	TGTGCCAGCAGCGCCCCAGAGGCAAACGATACGCAGTATTTT	CASSAPEANDTQYF
-	TRBV21-1	TRBJ1-5	-	TGTGCCAGCAGCCGGGACAGGGGCAATCAGCCCCAGCATTTT	CASSRDRGNQPQHF
-	TRBV19	TRBJ2-1	once	TGTGCCAGTAGTAGCCTCGGCGGCAATGAGCAGTTCTTC	CASSSLGGNEQFF
-	TRBV9	TRBJ2-2	-	TGTGCCAGCAGTGCCAGGGCGGGACGCAACACCGGGGAGCTGTTTTTT	CASSARAGRNTGELFF
TRBD1	TRBV27	TRBJ1-4	-	TGTGCCAGCAGTTCTTCAACCCAACCTGGGACAGGAGGTGAAAAACTGTTTTTT	CASSSSTQPGTGGEKLFF
-	TRBV9	TRBJ1-5	-	TGTGCCAGCAGCTTTCGGGGGGACACCAATCAGCCCCAGCATTTT	CASSFRGDTNQPQHF
-	TRBV21-1	TRBJ1-2	few	TGTGCCAGCAGAATGACAGGGGAGGACTATGGCTACACCTTC	CASRMTGEDYGYTF
TRBD1	TRBV7-2	TRBJ2-7	-	TGTGCCAGCAGCCCTCGGGGACAGATCCGCTACGAGCAGTACTTC	CASSPRGQIRYEQYF
TRBD2	TRBV7-9	TRBJ2-1	-	TGTGCCAGCAGCTCCGAGCATCCGGTAGGTAGCGGGAAGAATGAGCAGTTCTTC	CASSSEHPVGSGKNEQFF
-	TRBV6-1	TRBJ1-3	-	TGTGCCAGCAGACAGAGCTCTGGAAACACCATATATTTT	CASRQSSGNTIYF
-	TRBV5-8	TRBJ2-1	-	TGTGCCAGCAGCCGTTTTTCAGGGGATCCCCTCTCCTACAATGAGCAGTTCTTC	CASSRFSGDPLSYNEQFF
TRBD2	TRBV4-1	TRBJ2-1	-	TGCGCCAGCAGCCAAGATTGCAGCGGGAATTCCTACAATGAGCAGTTCTTC	CASSQDCSGNSYNEQFF
-	TRBV27	TRBJ2-7	once	TGTGCCAGCACTAAGGGGCCCGGGTACGAGCAGTACTTC	CASTKGPGYEQYF
TRBD2	TRBV30	TRBJ2-1	once	TGTGCCTGGAGTCCCTCGGAAGGACTAGCGGGGGACCCGAGCTCCTACAATGAGCAGTTCTTC	CAWSPSEGLAGDPSSYNEQFF
-	TRBV6-5	TRBJ1-2	-	TGTGCCAGCAGCCAAACAGGGCCGGCTGGCTACACCTTC	CASSQTGPAGYTF
TRBD1	TRBV5-6	TRBJ1-2	-	TGTGCCAGCAGCCTGAGGACAGGGGACTACTATGGCTACACCTTC	CASSLRTGDYYGYTF
-	TRBV30	TRBJ1-1	-	TGTGCCTGGAGATCGGGGAACACTGAAGCTTTCTTT	CAWRSGNTEAFF
TRBD2	TRBV5-4	TRBJ2-2	-	TGTGCCAGCAGCACCGGGACTAGCGGAGTAGGGGCCGGGGAGCTGTTTTTT	CASSTGTSGVGAGELFF
TRBD2	TRBV7-7	TRBJ2-3	-	TGTGCCAGCAGTGCTAGCGGGGGCGTTGAGGGGACAGATACGCAGTATTTT	CASSASGGVEGTDTQYF
-	TRBV2	TRBJ1-2	-	TGTGCCAGCACCCCTGGACAGCCAAACTATGGCTACACCTTC	CASTPGQPNYGYTF
TRBD2	TRBV14	TRBJ2-5	-	TGTGCCAGCAGCCAAGATTGGAAGCGGGAGGGCCAAGAGACCCAGTACTTC	CASSQDWKREGQETQYF
TRBD1	TRBV10-3	TRBJ2-1	once	TGTGCCATCAGTGTGCCGGGACAGGGGGCGGGAGAGATCTACAATGAGCAGTTCTTC	CAISVPGQGAGEIYNEQFF
TRBD1	TRBV25-1	TRBJ1-2	-	TGTGCCAGCCAACCGGGGCAGGGGGCGAGAGGCTACACCTTC	CASQPGQGARGYTF
-	TRBV27	TRBJ1-1	-	TGTGCCAGCAGTTCCCAAGGAGGGACTGAAGCTTTCTTT	CASSSQGGTEAFF
TRBD1	TRBV27	TRBJ2-3	-	TGTGCCAGCACGACAGGGGGCGAGACAGATACGCAGTATTTT	CASTTGGETDTQYF
TRBD2	TRBV5-6	TRBJ2-7	-	TGTGCCAGCAGCTTGAAACCGGGACTAGGAACGTCCTACGAGCAGTACTTC	CASSLKPGLGTSYEQYF
-	TRBV27	TRBJ1-4	-	TGTGCCAGCGGCTTGGACTTTCCTGGGGAAAAACTGTTTTTT	CASGLDFPGEKLFF